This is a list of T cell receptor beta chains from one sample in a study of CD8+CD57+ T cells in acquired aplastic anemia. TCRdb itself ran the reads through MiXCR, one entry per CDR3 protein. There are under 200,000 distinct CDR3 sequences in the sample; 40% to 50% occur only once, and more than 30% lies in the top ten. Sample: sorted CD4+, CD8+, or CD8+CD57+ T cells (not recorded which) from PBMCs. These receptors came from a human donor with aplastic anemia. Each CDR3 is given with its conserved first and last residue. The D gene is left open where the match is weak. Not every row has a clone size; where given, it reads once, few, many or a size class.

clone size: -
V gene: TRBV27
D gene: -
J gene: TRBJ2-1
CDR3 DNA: TGTGCCAGCAGTTTATCGGTGATGAATGAGCAGTTCTTC
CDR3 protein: CASSLSVMNEQFF

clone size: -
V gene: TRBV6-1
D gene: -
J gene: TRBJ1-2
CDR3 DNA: TGTGCCAGCAGCCCGCCAGGAGCGGGCTATGGCTACACCTTC
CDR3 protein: CASSPPGAGYGYTF

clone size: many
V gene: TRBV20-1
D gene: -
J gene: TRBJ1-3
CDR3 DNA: TGCAGTGCTAGCCGTGCAACAGGGGGAAACACCATATATTTT
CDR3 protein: CSASRATGGNTIYF

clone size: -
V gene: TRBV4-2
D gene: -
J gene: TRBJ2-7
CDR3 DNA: TGTGCCAGCAGCCAAGCCGCCGGACAGCGCGAGCAGTACTTC
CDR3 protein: CASSQAAGQREQYF

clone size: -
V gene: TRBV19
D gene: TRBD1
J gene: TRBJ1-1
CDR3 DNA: TGTGCCAGTAGTAAAACAGGGGGAGCTTTCTTT
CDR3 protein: CASSKTGGAFF

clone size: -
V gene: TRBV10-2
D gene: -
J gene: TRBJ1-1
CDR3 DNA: TGCGCCAGCATCGGACCGAACACTGAAGCTCTCTTT
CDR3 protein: CASIGPNTEALF

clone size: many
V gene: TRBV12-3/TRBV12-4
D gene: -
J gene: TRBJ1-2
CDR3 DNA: TGTGCCAGCAGTGTCGACAGCCCTTATGGCTACACCTTC
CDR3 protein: CASSVDSPYGYTF

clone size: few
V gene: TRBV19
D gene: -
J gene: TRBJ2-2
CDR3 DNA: TGTGCCATCAAACAGGCGAACACCGGGGAGCTGTTTTTT
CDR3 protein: CAIKQANTGELFF

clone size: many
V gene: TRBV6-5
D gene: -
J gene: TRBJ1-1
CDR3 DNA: TGTGCCAGCAGTAACGGACTGATCACTGAAGCTTTCTTT
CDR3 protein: CASSNGLITEAFF

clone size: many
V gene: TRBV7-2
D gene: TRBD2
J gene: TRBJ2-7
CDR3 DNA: TGTGCCAGCAGCTTAAGCCTAGCGGGAGGCCTTCGGGGGTACGAGCAGTACTTC
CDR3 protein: CASSLSLAGGLRGYEQYF

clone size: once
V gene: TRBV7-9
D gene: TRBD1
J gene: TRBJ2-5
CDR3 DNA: TGTGCCAGCAGCTGGACCGGGACAGGGGGCCAAGAGACCCAGTACTTC
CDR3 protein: CASSWTGTGGQETQYF

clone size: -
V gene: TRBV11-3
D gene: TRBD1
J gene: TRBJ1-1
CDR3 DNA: TGTGCCAGCCGACAACACCACAGGGGGAACACTGAAGCTTTCTTT
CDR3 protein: CASRQHHRGNTEAFF

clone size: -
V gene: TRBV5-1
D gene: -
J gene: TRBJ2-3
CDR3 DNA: TGCGCCAGCAGCTTGGACGGATCTAGCACAGATACGCAGTATTTT
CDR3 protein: CASSLDGSSTDTQYF

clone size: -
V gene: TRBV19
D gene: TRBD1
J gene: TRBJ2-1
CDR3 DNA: TGTGCCAGTAGTATAATTCCCGGGACAGGGGGGGGCAATGAGCAGTTCTTC
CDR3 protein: CASSIIPGTGGGNEQFF

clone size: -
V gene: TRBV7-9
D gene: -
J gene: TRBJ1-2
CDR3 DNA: TGTGCCAGCAGCTCCGGGACAACCAATGGCTACACCTTC
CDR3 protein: CASSSGTTNGYTF

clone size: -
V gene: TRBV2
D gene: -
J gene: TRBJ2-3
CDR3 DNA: TGTGCCAGCAGTGTCAGCCATAGCACAGATACGCAGTATTTT
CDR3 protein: CASSVSHSTDTQYF

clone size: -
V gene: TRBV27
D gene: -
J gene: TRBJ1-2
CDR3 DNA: TGTGCCAGCAGTTTAGGATGGCAGGGGTATGGCTACACCTTC
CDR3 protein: CASSLGWQGYGYTF

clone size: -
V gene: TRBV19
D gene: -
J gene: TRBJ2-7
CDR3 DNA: TGTGCCAGTAGTATAAACCCCCTCGAGCAGTACTTC
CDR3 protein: CASSINPLEQYF

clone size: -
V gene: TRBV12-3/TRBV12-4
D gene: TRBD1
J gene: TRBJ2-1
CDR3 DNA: TGTGCCAGCAGCCCTACAGGGGGTGTCTACAATGAGCAGTTCTTC
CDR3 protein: CASSPTGGVYNEQFF

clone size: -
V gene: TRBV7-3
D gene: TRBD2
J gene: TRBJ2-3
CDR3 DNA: TGTGCCAGCAGCTATACTAGCGGGAACACAGATACGCAGTATTTT
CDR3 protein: CASSYTSGNTDTQYF

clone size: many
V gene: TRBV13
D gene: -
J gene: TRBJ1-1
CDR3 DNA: TGTGCCAGCAGCTCGGAAAGAAATTATAGAGCTTTCTTT
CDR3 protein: CASSSERNYRAFF

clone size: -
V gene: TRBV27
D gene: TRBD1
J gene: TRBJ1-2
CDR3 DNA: TGTGCCAGCAGTTCCAATTATATAGGGACAGGGGTTTTGGGCTACACCTTC
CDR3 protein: CASSSNYIGTGVLGYTF

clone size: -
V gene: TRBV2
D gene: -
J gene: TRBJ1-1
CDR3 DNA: TGTGCCAGCAGTGGACAGGTGAACACTGAAGCTTTCTTT
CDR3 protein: CASSGQVNTEAFF

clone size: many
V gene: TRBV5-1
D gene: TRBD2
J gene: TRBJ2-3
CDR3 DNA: TGCGCCAGCAGTCCCCAAGGGCGCGGGAGGGCCCGGACAGATACGCAGTATTTT
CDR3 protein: CASSPQGRGRARTDTQYF

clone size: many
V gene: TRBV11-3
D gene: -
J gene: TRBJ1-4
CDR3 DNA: TGTGCCAGCAGCCAGGATCGAGGGGGGGCTCATGAAAAACTGTTTTTT
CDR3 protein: CASSQDRGGAHEKLFF

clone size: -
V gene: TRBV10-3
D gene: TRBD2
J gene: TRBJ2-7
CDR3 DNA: TGTGCCATCACCCCCGGGCTAGCGGGAAGGTACGAGCAGTACTTC
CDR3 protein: CAITPGLAGRYEQYF

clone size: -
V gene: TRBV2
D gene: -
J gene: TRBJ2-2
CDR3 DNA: TGTGCCAGCAAATCCAGCCTAGCGAGAACCGGGGAGCTGTTTTTT
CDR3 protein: CASKSSLARTGELFF

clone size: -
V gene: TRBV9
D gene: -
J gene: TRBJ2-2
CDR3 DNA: TGTGCCAGCAGCCCGAGGGATGGGACCGGGGAGCTGTTTTTT
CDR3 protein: CASSPRDGTGELFF

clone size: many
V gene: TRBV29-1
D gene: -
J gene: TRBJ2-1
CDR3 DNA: TGCAGCCTTCTCATAGGCAGGAATGAGCAGTTCTTC
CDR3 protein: CSLLIGRNEQFF

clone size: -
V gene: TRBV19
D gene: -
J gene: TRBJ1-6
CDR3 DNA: TGTGCCAGTAGTATGTGGCGAGGCCGTAATTCACCCCTCCACTTT
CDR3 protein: CASSMWRGRNSPLHF

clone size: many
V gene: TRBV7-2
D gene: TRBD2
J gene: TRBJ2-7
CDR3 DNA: TGTGCCAGCAGCTTGCAGACTAGCGGGAGGGGGGCGACCTACGAGCAGTACTTC
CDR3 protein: CASSLQTSGRGATYEQYF

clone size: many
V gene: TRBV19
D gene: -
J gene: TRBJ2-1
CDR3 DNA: TGTGCCAGTAGTGCTCCCTTTGCGCGGGAGACAGGCGATGAGCAGTTCTTC
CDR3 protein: CASSAPFARETGDEQFF

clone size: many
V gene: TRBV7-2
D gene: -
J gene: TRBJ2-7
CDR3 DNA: TGTGCCAGCAGCTTAGTTGGCAGCTCCTACGAGCAGTACTTC
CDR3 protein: CASSLVGSSYEQYF

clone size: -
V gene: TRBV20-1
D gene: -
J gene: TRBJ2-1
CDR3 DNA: TGCAGTGCCCCGGGGTACAATGAGCAGTTCTTC
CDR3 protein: CSAPGYNEQFF

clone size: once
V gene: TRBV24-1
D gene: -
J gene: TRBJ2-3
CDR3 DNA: TGTGCCACCTCAGGGAGCAGGGGATCCACAGATACGCAGTATTTT
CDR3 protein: CATSGSRGSTDTQYF

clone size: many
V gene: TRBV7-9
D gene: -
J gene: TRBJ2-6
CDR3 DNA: TGTGCCAGCAGCTCCACGACCTCTGGGGCCAACGTCCTGACTTTC
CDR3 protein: CASSSTTSGANVLTF

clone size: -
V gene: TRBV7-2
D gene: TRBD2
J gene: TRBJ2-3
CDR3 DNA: TGTGCCAGCAGCAGAGCGGGGGGGGACACAGATACGCAGTATTTT
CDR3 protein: CASSRAGGDTDTQYF